The clone carrying this T cell receptor beta chain was observed at least ten times. Its cognate antigen is unknown. Read sequence stops 3 residues before the CDR3 end, and the germline J gene provides the missing end. Germline CDR1 reads SGHNT; CDR2 reads YYREEE (reference sequence). The CDR3 is 14 residues long. Control and CVID samples contributed equal amounts of genomic DNA. TCRdb keeps only in-frame clones here, not all; method: immunoSEQ multiplex PCR. This sample carries about 40,000 clones, none of them present only once. This sample was included in a study of T cell clonality in common variable immunodeficiency. Study-level findings and limits: In common variable immunodeficiency, TCR beta chains reportedly carried fewer deletions and N-nucleotide insertions.

The genes are TRBV5-4 and TRBJ1-2; 9 nucleotides agree with TRBD1. The sequence came from a person between 18 and 75 years old in good health. The sequencing input was peripheral blood mononuclear cells. CDR3 sequence reads: CASSAPRDRVIYTF. The DNA read from the CDR3 is TGTGCCAGCAGCGCCCCCAGGGACAGGGTCATC.